The clone carrying this T cell receptor (beta chain) was counted once. Measured with immunoSEQ multiplex PCR; TCRdb has only the in-frame clones, and not every one. The data hold about 67,000 clones, with approximately 81% observed a single time. These data come from a study of T cell responses to AZD1222 COVID-19 vaccine. The ends were cut back, 0 bases at V and 0 bases at J, with 10 bases in the middle. The germline gives CDR1 SGHAT, CDR2 FQNNGV. The CDR3 runs 16 residues. The sample was peripheral blood, taken on day 0 of AZD1222 vaccination. The chain links TRBV11-2 to TRBJ2-3; either TRBD1 or TRBD2 may supply D (5 bases each). The receptor was isolated from an adult in good health. CDR3 sequence reads: CASSLDWDDSTDTQYF. CDR3 coding DNA: TGTGCCAGCAGCTTAGATTGGGACGATAGCACAGATACGCAGTATTTT.